This T cell receptor beta chain was observed in a study of T cells in Graves' hyperthyroidism and ophthalmopathy. A word on this clonotype: Its antigen is still unknown.

Stable hyperthyroidism: no ophthalmopathy progression over 18 months of follow-up. The investigators amplified TCR beta CDR3 regions from RNA transcripts. HTBI primers were the set used in a first-round RT-PCR of the TCR CDR3. Each CDR3 protein is one row after TCRdb ran MiXCR on the multiplex PCR reads. The data hold roughly 570,000 distinct CDR3 sequences, with 46% observed a single time. Study-level findings and limits: Clonotypes that were expanded in thyroid above 0.001 mostly appeared in blood too.

Per germline, CDR1 SSHAT and CDR2 FNYEAQ (reference sequence). This CDR3 region has 14 residues. This clonotype was sampled from a woman in her late teens or twenties with Graves' hyperthyroidism. The material sequenced was peripheral blood or thyroid tissue (not recorded which). The chain combines TRBV7-7 with TRBJ2-5; TRBD1 aligns across 9 bases. DNA of the CDR3: TGTGCTAGCGGTCCGGGACAGGGTCCGGAGACCCAGTACTTC. It translates to CASGPGQGPETQYF.